These T cell receptor beta chains were read from a single sample in a study of PD-1 blockade in classical Hodgkin lymphoma. The data were produced by immunoSEQ multiplex PCR, yet TCRdb's version contains in-frame clones alone and is incomplete. Among some 95,000 clones, approximately 89% were seen once, and the ten largest hold around 11%. Sequencing was performed on peripheral blood mononuclear cells (PBMCs), taken before the second cycle of nivolumab. Receptors were obtained from a human donor with classical Hodgkin lymphoma. Both conserved end residues are part of each CDR3. D genes are given only for firm matches. Where a row states a size, it is once, few, many or the class of an expanded clone; other rows omit it.

>TRBD1|TRBJ2-3|.|TRBV5-5
CASSLDRPTDTQYF
TGTGCCAGCAGCCTGGACAGGCCCACAGATACGCAGTATTTT
>.|TRBJ2-5|.|TRBV10-3
CAISEASAGETQYF
TGTGCCATCAGTGAGGCTAGCGCGGGGGAGACCCAGTACTTC
>.|TRBJ1-3|.|TRBV7-2
CASNWGWGNTIYF
TGTGCCAGCAACTGGGGGTGGGGAAACACCATATATTTT
>.|TRBJ2-7|.|TRBV28
CASSLQLRAEQYF
TGTGCCAGCAGTTTACAGTTACGGGCAGAGCAGTACTTC
>TRBD2|TRBJ2-1|few|TRBV4-1
CASSLFLAGVSSYNEQFF
TGCGCCAGCAGCCTTTTTCTAGCGGGCGTTAGCTCCTACAATGAGCAGTTCTTC
>.|TRBJ2-1|.|TRBV7-9
CASSLGGGNYNEQFF
TGTGCCAGCAGCTTAGGTGGGGGGAATTACAATGAGCAGTTCTTC
>TRBD1|TRBJ2-5|.|TRBV5-1
CASTSDRGLETQYF
TGCGCCAGCACCTCGGACAGGGGGTTGGAGACCCAGTACTTC
>.|TRBJ2-7|.|TRBV9
CASSPVYEAYEQYF
TGTGCCAGCAGCCCCGTTTATGAGGCCTACGAGCAGTACTTC
>.|TRBJ1-3|.|TRBV10-2
CASSEPGWIGNTIYF
TGCGCCAGCAGTGAGCCAGGGTGGATAGGAAACACCATATATTTT
>TRBD2|TRBJ2-5|.|TRBV28
CASSTSSLAAALETQYF
TGTGCCAGCAGTACCTCCTCCCTAGCGGCGGCTCTAGAGACCCAGTACTTC
>.|TRBJ1-1|.|TRBV5-1
CASSLEGENTEAFF
TGCGCCAGCAGCTTGGAGGGGGAGAACACTGAAGCTTTCTTT
>TRBD1|TRBJ2-7|.|TRBV7-8
CASSSDRGYEQYF
TGTGCCAGCAGCTCGGACAGGGGCTACGAGCAGTACTTC
>TRBD2|TRBJ2-1|.|TRBV10-3
CALRTRESNEQFF
TGTGCCCTACGGACTAGGGAAAGCAATGAGCAGTTCTTC
>TRBD2|TRBJ2-2|.|TRBV4-1
CASSQGSRTSFAGELFF
TGCGCCAGCAGCCAAGGGTCCCGGACTAGTTTTGCGGGGGAGCTGTTTTTT
>TRBD1|TRBJ1-6|.|TRBV6-6
CASRRQGLYNSPLHF
TGTGCCAGCAGGAGACAGGGCCTCTATAATTCACCCCTCCACTTT
>TRBD2|TRBJ2-1|once|TRBV28
CASSCPLPVYLAGRSCDEQFF
TGTGCCAGCAGTTGCCCTTTGCCTGTATATCTAGCGGGACGATCATGCGATGAGCAGTTCTTC